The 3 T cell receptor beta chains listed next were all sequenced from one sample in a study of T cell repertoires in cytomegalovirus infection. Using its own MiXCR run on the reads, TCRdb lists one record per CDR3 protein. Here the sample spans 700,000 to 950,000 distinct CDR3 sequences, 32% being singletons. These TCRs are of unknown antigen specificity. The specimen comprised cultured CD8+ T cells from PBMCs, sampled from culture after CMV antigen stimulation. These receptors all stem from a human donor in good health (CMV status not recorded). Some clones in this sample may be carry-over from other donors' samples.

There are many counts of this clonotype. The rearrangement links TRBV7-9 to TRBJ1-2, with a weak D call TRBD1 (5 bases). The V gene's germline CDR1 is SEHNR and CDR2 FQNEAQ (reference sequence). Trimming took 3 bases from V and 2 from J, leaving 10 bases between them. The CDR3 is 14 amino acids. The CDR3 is CASSLVQANYGYTF. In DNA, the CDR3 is TGTGCCAGCAGCTTGGTACAGGCCAACTATGGCTACACCTTC.

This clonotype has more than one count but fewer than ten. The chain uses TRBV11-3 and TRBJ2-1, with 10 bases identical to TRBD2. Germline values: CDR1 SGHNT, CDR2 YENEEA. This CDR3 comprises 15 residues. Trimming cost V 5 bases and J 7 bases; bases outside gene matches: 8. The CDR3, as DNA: TGTGCCAGCAGCCCTAGAGCGGGGGGGCCAAATGAGCAGTTCTTC. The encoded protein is CASSPRAGGPNEQFF.

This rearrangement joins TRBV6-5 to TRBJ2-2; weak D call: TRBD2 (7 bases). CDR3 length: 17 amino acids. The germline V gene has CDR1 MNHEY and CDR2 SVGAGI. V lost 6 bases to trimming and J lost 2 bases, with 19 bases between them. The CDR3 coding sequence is TGTGCCAGCAGCCGTGACTGGCGGGGGCTAAACACCGGGGAGCTGTTTTTT. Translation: CASSRDWRGLNTGELFF.